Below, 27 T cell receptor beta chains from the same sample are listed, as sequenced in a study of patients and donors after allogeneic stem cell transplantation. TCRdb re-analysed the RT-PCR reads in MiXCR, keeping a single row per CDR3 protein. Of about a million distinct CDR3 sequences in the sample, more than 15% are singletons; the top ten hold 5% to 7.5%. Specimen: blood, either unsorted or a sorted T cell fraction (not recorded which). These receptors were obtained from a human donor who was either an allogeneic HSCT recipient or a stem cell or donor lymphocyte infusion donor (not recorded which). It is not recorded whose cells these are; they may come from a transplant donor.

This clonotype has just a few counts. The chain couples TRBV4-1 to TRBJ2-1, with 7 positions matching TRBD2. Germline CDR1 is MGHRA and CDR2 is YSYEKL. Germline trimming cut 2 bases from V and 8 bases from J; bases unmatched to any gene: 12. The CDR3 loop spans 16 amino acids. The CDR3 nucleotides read TGCGCCAGCAGCCAACTCACTCCGGGACTACAACATGAGCAGTTCTTC. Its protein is CASSQLTPGLQHEQFF.

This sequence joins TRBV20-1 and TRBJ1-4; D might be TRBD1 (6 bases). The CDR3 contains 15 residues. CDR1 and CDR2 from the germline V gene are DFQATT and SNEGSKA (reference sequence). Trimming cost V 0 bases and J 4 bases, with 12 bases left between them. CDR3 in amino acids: CSARDLRTVNEKLFF. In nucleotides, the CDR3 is TGCAGTGCTAGAGATCTAAGGACAGTTAATGAAAAACTGTTTTTT.

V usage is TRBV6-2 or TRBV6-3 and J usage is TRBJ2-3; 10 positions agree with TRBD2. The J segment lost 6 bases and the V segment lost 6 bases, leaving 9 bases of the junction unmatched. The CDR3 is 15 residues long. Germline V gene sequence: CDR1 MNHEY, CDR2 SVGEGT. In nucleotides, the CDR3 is TGTGCCAGCAGCATAACTAGCGGGGAGGCGGATACGCAGTATTTT. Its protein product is CASSITSGEADTQYF.

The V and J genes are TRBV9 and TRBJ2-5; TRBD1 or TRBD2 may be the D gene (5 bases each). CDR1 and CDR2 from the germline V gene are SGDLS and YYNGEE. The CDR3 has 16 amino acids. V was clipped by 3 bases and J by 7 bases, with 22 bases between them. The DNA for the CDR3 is TGTGCCAGCAGCGCCGAACCCTTAACGGGGACGGGGACCCAGTACTTC. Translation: CASSAEPLTGTGTQYF.

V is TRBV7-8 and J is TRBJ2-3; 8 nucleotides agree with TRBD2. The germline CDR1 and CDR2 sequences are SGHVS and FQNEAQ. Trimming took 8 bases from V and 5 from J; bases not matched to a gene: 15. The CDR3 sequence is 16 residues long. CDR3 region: CASPLKREMHRDTQYF. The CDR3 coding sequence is TGTGCCAGCCCTCTGAAGCGGGAGATGCACAGAGATACGCAGTATTTT.

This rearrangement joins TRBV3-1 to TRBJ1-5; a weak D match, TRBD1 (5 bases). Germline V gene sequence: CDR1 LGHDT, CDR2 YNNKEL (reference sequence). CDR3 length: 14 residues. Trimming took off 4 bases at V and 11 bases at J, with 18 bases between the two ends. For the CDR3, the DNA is TGTGCCAGCAGCCTTGGGACGCCGGTGGAGGCCCAGCATTTT. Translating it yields CASSLGTPVEAQHF.

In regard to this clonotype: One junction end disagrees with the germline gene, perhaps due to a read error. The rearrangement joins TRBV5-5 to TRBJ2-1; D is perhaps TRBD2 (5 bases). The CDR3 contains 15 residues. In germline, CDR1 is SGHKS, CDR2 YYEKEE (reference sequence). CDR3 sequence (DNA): TGTGCCAGCACCTTGGACTTGAGATCCTACAATGAGCAGTTCTTC. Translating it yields CASTLDLRSYNEQFF.

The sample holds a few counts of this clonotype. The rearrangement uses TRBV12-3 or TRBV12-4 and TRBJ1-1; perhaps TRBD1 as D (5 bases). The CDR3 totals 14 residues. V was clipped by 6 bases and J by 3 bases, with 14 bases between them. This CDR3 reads CASSPARGHTEAFF. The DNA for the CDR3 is TGTGCCAGCAGCCCGGCTAGGGGCCACACTGAAGCTTTCTTT.

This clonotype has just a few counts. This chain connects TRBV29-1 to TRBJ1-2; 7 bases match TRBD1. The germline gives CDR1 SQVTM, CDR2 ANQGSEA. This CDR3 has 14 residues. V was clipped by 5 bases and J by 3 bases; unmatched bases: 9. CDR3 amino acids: CSVLGGTAYYGYTF. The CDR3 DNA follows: TGCAGCGTTTTGGGAGGGACAGCCTACTATGGCTACACCTTC.

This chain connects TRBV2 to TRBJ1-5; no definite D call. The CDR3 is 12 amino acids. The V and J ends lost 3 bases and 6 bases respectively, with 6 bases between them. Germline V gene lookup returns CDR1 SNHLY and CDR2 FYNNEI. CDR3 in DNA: TGTGCCAGCAGTGAGAGGGTTCAGCCCCAGCATTTT. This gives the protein CASSERVQPQHF.

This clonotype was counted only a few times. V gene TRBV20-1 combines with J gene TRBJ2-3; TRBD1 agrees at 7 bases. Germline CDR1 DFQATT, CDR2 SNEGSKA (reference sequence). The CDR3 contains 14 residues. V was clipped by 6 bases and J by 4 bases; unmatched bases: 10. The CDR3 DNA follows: TGCAGTGCCGGACGAGGGGGCAGGGCAGATACGCAGTATTTT. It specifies CSAGRGGRADTQYF.

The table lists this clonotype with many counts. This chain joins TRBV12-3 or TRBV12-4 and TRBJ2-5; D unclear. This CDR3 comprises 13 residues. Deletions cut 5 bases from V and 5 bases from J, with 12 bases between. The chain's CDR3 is CASSPDGRETQYF. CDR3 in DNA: TGTGCCAGCAGTCCGGATGGACGGGAGACCCAGTACTTC.

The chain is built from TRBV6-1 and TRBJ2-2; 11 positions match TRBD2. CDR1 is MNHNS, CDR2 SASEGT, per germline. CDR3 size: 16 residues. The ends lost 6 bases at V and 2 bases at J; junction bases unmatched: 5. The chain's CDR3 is CASSDLAGGNTGELFF. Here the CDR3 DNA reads TGTGCCAGCAGCGATCTAGCGGGGGGAAACACCGGGGAGCTGTTTTTT.

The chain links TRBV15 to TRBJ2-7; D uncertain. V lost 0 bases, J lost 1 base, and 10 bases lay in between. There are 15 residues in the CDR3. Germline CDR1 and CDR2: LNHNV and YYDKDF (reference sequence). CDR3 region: CATSRDPRKSYEQYF. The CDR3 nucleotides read TGTGCCACCAGCAGAGATCCGAGGAAATCCTACGAGCAGTACTTC.

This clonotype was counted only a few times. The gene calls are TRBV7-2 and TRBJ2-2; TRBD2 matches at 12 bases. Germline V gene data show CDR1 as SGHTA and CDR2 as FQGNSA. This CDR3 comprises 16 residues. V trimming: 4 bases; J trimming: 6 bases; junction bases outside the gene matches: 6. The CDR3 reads CASSSSGGGIPGELFF. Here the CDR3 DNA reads TGTGCCAGCAGCTCTAGCGGGGGGGGTATCCCCGGGGAGCTGTTTTTT.

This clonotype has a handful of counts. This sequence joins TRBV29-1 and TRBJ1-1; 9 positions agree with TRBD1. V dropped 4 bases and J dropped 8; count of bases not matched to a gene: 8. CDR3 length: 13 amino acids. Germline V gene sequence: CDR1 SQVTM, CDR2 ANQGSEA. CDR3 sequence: CSVGRGQGSEAFF. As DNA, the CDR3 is TGCAGCGTTGGAAGGGGACAGGGCTCCGAAGCTTTCTTT.

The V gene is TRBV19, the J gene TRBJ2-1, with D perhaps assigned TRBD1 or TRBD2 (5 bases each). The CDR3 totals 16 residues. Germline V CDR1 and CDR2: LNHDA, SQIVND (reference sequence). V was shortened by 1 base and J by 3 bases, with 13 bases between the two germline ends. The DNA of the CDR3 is TGTGCCAGTAGTATAGGGGCAGGGACCTTCTACAATGAGCAGTTCTTC. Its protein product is CASSIGAGTFYNEQFF.

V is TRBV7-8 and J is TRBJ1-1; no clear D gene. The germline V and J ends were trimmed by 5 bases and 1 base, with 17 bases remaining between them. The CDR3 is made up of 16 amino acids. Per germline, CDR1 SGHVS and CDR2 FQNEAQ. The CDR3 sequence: CASSRTRIFENTEAFF. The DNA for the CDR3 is TGTGCCAGCAGCAGAACTCGTATATTTGAGAACACTGAAGCTTTCTTT.

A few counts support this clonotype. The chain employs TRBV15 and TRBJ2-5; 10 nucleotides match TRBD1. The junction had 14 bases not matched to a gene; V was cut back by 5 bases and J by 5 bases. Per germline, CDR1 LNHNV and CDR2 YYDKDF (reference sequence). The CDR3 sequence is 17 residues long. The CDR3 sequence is CATSVRPGQGYEETQYF. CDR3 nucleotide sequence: TGTGCCACCAGCGTACGTCCGGGACAGGGGTATGAGGAGACCCAGTACTTC.

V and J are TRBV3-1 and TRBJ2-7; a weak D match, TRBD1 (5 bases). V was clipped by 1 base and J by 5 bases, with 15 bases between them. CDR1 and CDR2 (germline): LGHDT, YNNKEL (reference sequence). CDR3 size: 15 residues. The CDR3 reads CASSQAQGNHNEQYF. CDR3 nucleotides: TGTGCCAGCAGCCAAGCTCAGGGAAATCACAACGAGCAGTACTTC.

The CDR3 DNA follows: TGCGCCAGCAGCCAAAGATTGGGGGAGAGGGAGACCCAGTACTTC. It encodes CASSQRLGERETQYF. The genes are TRBV4-3 and TRBJ2-5; D possibly uses TRBD1 or TRBD2 (5 bases each). The CDR3 spans 15 residues. CDR1 and CDR2 (germline): LGHNA, YSLEER. V was shortened by 2 bases and J by 5 bases, with 15 bases between the two germline ends.

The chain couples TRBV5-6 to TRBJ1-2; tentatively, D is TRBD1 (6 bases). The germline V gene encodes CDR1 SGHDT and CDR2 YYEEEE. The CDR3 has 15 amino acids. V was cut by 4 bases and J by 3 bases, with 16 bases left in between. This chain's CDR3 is CASSPWTDEDYGYTF. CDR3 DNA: TGTGCCAGCAGCCCATGGACAGATGAGGACTATGGCTACACCTTC.

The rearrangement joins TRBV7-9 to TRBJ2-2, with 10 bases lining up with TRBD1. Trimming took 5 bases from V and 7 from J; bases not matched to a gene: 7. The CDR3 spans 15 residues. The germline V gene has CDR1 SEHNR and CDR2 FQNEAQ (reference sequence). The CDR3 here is CASSTSGTGVGELFF. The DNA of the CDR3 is TGTGCCAGCAGCACATCCGGGACAGGGGTCGGGGAGCTGTTTTTT.

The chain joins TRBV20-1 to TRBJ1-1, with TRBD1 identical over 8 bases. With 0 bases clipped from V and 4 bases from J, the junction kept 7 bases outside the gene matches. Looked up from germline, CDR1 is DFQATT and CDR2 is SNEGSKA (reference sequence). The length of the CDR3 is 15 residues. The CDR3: CSARESQGAGTEAFF. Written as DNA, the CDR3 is TGCAGTGCTAGAGAAAGTCAGGGGGCGGGCACTGAAGCTTTCTTT.

The CDR3 loop is CASSDPSGYTF. CDR3 bases: TGTGCCAGCAGTGACCCGAGTGGCTACACCTTC. The V and J genes are TRBV2 and TRBJ1-2; D is ambiguous. This CDR3 region has 11 residues. Germline CDR1 is SNHLY and CDR2 is FYNNEI. Deletions cut 3 bases from V and 7 bases from J, with 6 bases between.

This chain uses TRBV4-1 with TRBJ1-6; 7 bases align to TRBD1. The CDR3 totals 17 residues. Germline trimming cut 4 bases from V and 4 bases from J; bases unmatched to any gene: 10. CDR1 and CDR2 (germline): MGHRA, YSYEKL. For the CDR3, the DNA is TGCGCCAGCAGCCCGACCTCGGGACAGCAGTATAATTCACCCCTCCACTTT. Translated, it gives CASSPTSGQQYNSPLHF.

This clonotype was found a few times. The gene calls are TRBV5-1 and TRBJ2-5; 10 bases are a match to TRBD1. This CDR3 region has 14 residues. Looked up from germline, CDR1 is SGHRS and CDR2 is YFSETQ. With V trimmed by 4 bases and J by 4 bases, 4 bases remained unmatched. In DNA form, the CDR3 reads TGCGCCAGCAGCCGCCGGGACAGGGGAGAGACCCAGTACTTC. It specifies CASSRRDRGETQYF.